Detailed here is one T cell receptor beta chain. Its cognate antigen has yet to be identified. No much larger clone exists at a distance of one base, and base qualities are not known. The entry originates in a study of blood T cell repertoires in COVID-19 (dated by TCRdb to 2020 to 2022). Some background on the complete study: Samples from collaborators originated in the United States, Italy and Spain and spanned both the acute and convalescent phases of COVID-19. The material from the prospective study consisted of cDNA or gDNA derived from T cells, B-cell-depleted T cells, or PBMCs. Subjects who had been exposed to COVID-19, were actively infected with it, or had recovered from it provided the deeply sampled blood TCRbeta repertoires that made up the dataset. A freely available public database, intended as a resource for researchers studying the immune response to SARS-CoV-2, is where the repertoires were released. The samples were drawn from two sources: the first 160 participants of the ongoing ImmuneRACE study, and fewer than 1,500 subjects contributed by 6 global collaborators. The sample metadata nearly always contained a de-identified subject ID, COVID-19 status, age in years and sex. HLA class I and class II types, where available, came from metadata supplied by the sample provider rather than from assay-based typing. Overall study results and their limits: The quantity of clinical and demographic metadata differed by source and by participant and was supplied without curation.

The immunoSEQ Assay, a bias-controlled multiplex PCR, was used to amplify TCRbeta CDR3 regions from genomic DNA. From the authors' description of their analysis: The number of nucleated cells in each sample was estimated from the amplification of reference gene primers within the assay. Sequence reads were collapsed and filtered to measure the absolute abundance of every unique TCRbeta CDR3 rearrangement. For each sample, productive Simpson clonality was calculated by taking the square root of Simpson's diversity index across productive rearrangements. TCRdb stores this immuneACCESS table with in-frame sequences only. Part of the clones is absent; in the studies checked, under half of the shortfall reflects unresolved V genes, and no reason is known for the rest. V and J calls and clone size are as listed in that table; D and trimming were resolved from the DNA. For this sample the table gives about 97,000 clones, of which 85% to 90% were detected only once. 3% of the sample goes to the ten largest clones.

Whole blood was collected in K2EDTA tubes by collaborating institutions according to the institutions' own protocols. For TCRbeta analysis, collaborator samples were shipped as frozen whole blood, as isolated PBMCs, or as DNA extracted from either sample type. Looking up the germline V gene yields CDR1 MNHEY and CDR2 SVGAGI. V is trimmed back by 3 bases and J by 7 bases, and the junction contains 8 bases that no gene match accounts for. The CDR3 has 14 amino acids, counting the end cysteine and phenylalanine. The entry retains the CDR3 DNA only, 42 bases that are in frame from base 1. The clonotype comes from a middle-aged man with active or convalescent COVID-19. The material sequenced was peripheral blood. This chain is built from TRBV6-5 and TRBJ2-7; the central 8 bases match TRBD1. The CDR3 region: CASSYEDRAQEQYF. The bases are TGTGCCAGCAGTTATGAGGACAGGGCACAGGAGCAGTACTTC.